Listed here are 19 T cell receptor beta chains from one sample, sequenced in a study of patients and donors after allogeneic stem cell transplantation. TCRdb recomputed calls from the RT-PCR reads with MiXCR, one row per CDR3 protein. The sample has 900,000 to 1,000,000 distinct CDR3 sequences, roughly 17% seen once. Sequenced: blood, either unsorted or a sorted T cell fraction (not recorded which). The receptors shown here come from a human donor who was either an allogeneic HSCT recipient or a stem cell or donor lymphocyte infusion donor (not recorded which). It is not recorded whose cells these are; they may come from a transplant donor.

This clonotype was recorded many times. The chain employs TRBV5-1 and TRBJ2-3, with D perhaps given as TRBD1 or TRBD2 (5 bases each). Germline CDR1 reads SGHRS; CDR2 reads YFSETQ. Between the trimmed V and J ends, which lost 4 bases and 0 bases, there was a span of 9 bases. CDR3 size: 14 residues. The CDR3 here is CASSRDGSTDTQYF. CDR3 in DNA: TGCGCCAGCAGCAGGGACGGAAGCACAGATACGCAGTATTTT.

This clonotype was counted at least ten times. The chain joins TRBV7-9 to TRBJ2-1; weak D call: TRBD2 (5 bases). The CDR3 is 13 amino acids. Germline V gene data show CDR1 as SEHNR and CDR2 as FQNEAQ (reference sequence). V lost 6 bases to trimming and J lost 4 bases, with 10 bases between them. The DNA of the CDR3 is TGTGCCAGCAGGAGCGGATCTTACAATGAGCAGTTCTTC. Amino acids: CASRSGSYNEQFF.

This clonotype was seen ten or more times. The chain links TRBV6-5 to TRBJ2-1; 9 positions match TRBD2. Per germline, CDR1 MNHEY and CDR2 SVGAGI. The CDR3 runs 17 residues. After removal of 0 bases from V and 2 bases from J, the junction contained 5 bases not matched to a gene. CDR3 nucleotide sequence: TGTGCCAGCAGTTACTCATTTGCGGGAGGGACCTACAATGAGCAGTTCTTC. Protein sequence: CASSYSFAGGTYNEQFF.

The chain carries TRBV7-9 and TRBJ1-6; D not certain. Trimming cost V 4 bases and J 0 bases, with 13 bases left between them. CDR1 and CDR2 from the germline V gene are SEHNR and FQNEAQ (reference sequence). This CDR3 contains 17 residues. CDR3 protein: CASSYFRQSSYNSPLHF. As DNA, the CDR3 is TGTGCCAGCAGCTATTTCCGTCAGAGCTCCTATAATTCACCCCTCCACTTT.

The rearrangement links TRBV12-3 or TRBV12-4 to TRBJ2-1; 8 bases are shared with TRBD2. CDR3 length: 15 residues. Losses at the gene ends were 1 base for V and 7 bases for J; bases not matched to a gene: 6. The CDR3 DNA sequence: TGTGCCAGCAGTTTAGAACTAGCGGTAACTAATGAGCAGTTCTTC. Its protein product is CASSLELAVTNEQFF.

With regard to this clonotype: It may be a read error: a sequence one base away is much more abundant. The chain uses TRBV12-3 or TRBV12-4 and TRBJ2-3; TRBD1 matches 8 bases. The CDR3 runs to 13 residues. The CDR3 is CVSSGQGGDTQYF. In nucleotides, the CDR3 is TGTGTCAGCAGCGGACAGGGAGGAGATACGCAGTATTTT.

This chain joins TRBV29-1 and TRBJ1-1; D is possibly TRBD1 (6 bases). V lost 5 bases and J 4 bases, leaving 8 bases between the germline ends. The germline CDR1 and CDR2 sequences are SQVTM and ANQGSEA. This CDR3 region has 11 residues. In DNA, the CDR3 is TGCAGCGTTCCCAGGGGCACTGAAGCTTTCTTT. The encoded protein is CSVPRGTEAFF. Full variable domain (remainder filled in from reference TRBV29-1 and TRBJ1-1): SAVISQKPSRDICQRGTSLTIQCQVDSQVTMMFWYRQQPGQSLTLIATANQGSEATYESGFVIDKFPISRPNLTFSTLTVSNMSPEDSSIYLCSVPRGTEAFFGQGTRLTVV.

This clonotype was recorded a few times. V is TRBV27 and J is TRBJ2-1; TRBD1 matches at 7 bases. CDR3 size: 14 residues. Trimming cost V 3 bases and J 4 bases; bases outside gene matches: 3. Germline values: CDR1 MNHEY, CDR2 SMNVEV (reference sequence). The CDR3 here is CASSFWGQYNEQFF. The CDR3 DNA is TGTGCCAGCAGTTTTTGGGGACAGTACAATGAGCAGTTCTTC.

The chain couples TRBV29-1 to TRBJ2-5; D unclear. CDR1 is SQVTM and CDR2 is ANQGSEA in the germline V gene. CDR3 length: 13 amino acids. Trimming cost V 6 bases and J 5 bases, with 16 bases left between them. The CDR3 coding sequence is TGCAGCGTAGCCGAGGTCAACGGGGAGACCCAGTACTTC. This translates into CSVAEVNGETQYF. Full variable domain (remainder filled in from reference TRBV29-1 and TRBJ2-5): SAVISQKPSRDICQRGTSLTIQCQVDSQVTMMFWYRQQPGQSLTLIATANQGSEATYESGFVIDKFPISRPNLTFSTLTVSNMSPEDSSIYLCSVAEVNGETQYFGPGTRLLVL.

This sequence joins TRBV6-5 and TRBJ1-1; D call uncertain. From germline, CDR1 is MNHEY and CDR2 SVGAGI. The V end lost 7 bases, the J end lost 10 bases, and 4 bases lay between the germline ends. The CDR3 runs 8 residues. The DNA of the CDR3 is TGTGCCAGCACGGGAGCTTTCTTT. Amino acid sequence: CASTGAFF.

The chain recombines TRBV27 with TRBJ2-3; 8 bases fit TRBD2. Germline V gene sequence: CDR1 MNHEY, CDR2 SMNVEV (reference sequence). The CDR3 extends over 18 amino acids. V shed 3 bases and J 4 bases; nucleotides not matched to a gene: 15. The CDR3 DNA follows: TGTGCCAGCAGTTTTTTTCTAGGTAGCGGGGCACTGGCAGATACGCAGTATTTT. Amino acids: CASSFFLGSGALADTQYF.

This clonotype has just a few counts. V gene TRBV7-3 combines with J gene TRBJ2-1; 14 bases are a match to TRBD2. The CDR3 spans 17 residues. J was trimmed by 4 bases and V by 6 bases; bases with no gene match: 8. Germline CDR1 SGHTA, CDR2 FQGTGA. The CDR3, as DNA: TGTGCCAGCAGGCACCGGACTAGCGGGGGGAAATACAATGAGCAGTTCTTC. Amino acids: CASRHRTSGGKYNEQFF.

This clonotype was counted between two and nine times. The V call is TRBV12-5, the J call TRBJ1-1, with D uncertain. The V end lost 4 bases, the J end lost 3 bases, and 6 bases lay between the germline ends. The V gene's germline CDR1 is LGHNT and CDR2 FRNRAP. This CDR3 contains 12 residues. The CDR3 loop reads CASGSGYTEAFF. The CDR3 DNA sequence: TGTGCTAGTGGTTCGGGGTACACTGAAGCTTTCTTT.

The rearrangement joins TRBV10-3 to TRBJ2-7; 9 nucleotides match TRBD2. Germline V lookup: CDR1 ENHRY, CDR2 SYGVKD. This CDR3 is built from 14 residues. V dropped 11 bases and J dropped 5; count of bases not matched to a gene: 13. In DNA form, the CDR3 reads TGTGCCTCGTCAAGAGCTGCGGGAGGGAACGAGCAGTACTTC. It specifies CASSRAAGGNEQYF.

The chain is built from TRBV5-1 and TRBJ1-1; D remains unclear. V lost 0 bases to trimming and J lost 3 bases, with 9 bases between them. The CDR3 length is 14 residues. The germline V gene encodes CDR1 SGHRS and CDR2 YFSETQ. The CDR3 is CASSLVEGDTEAFF. DNA for the CDR3: TGCGCCAGCAGCTTGGTGGAGGGAGACACTGAAGCTTTCTTT.

The V call is TRBV5-1, the J call TRBJ2-3, with D perhaps matching TRBD2 (7 bases). The CDR3 has 16 amino acids. Trimming stripped 3 bases from V and 1 base from J, with 15 bases between. Germline V gene data show CDR1 as SGHRS and CDR2 as YFSETQ. This CDR3 is CASSSLIGGGTDTQYF. The CDR3 DNA follows: TGCGCCAGCAGCTCCCTTATAGGGGGGGGCACAGATACGCAGTATTTT.

V and J are TRBV20-1 and TRBJ1-1; D ambiguous. Trimming took off 5 bases at V and 1 base at J, with 11 bases between the two ends. Germline loops: CDR1 DFQATT, CDR2 SNEGSKA (reference sequence). CDR3 length: 13 residues. CDR3 residues: CSAQTTANTEAFF. The CDR3 nucleotides read TGCAGTGCTCAAACTACAGCGAACACTGAAGCTTTCTTT.

This clonotype was picked up a small number of times. The chain employs TRBV12-3 or TRBV12-4 and TRBJ2-3; 7 bases align to TRBD2. The junction had 11 bases not matched to a gene; V was cut back by 7 bases and J by 4 bases. This CDR3 is built from 15 residues. The CDR3 here is CASTLGGRGADTQYF. The DNA for the CDR3 is TGTGCCAGCACCCTTGGAGGGAGGGGCGCAGATACGCAGTATTTT.

At least ten counts were recorded for this clonotype. The chain recombines TRBV6-1 with TRBJ1-1; D is undetermined. Germline lookup yields CDR1 MNHNS and CDR2 SASEGT. With 10 bases removed from V and 0 bases from J, the gap between germline ends came to 12 bases. CDR3 size: 13 residues. The CDR3 region is CATGVPMNTEAFF. In nucleotides, the CDR3 is TGTGCCACCGGGGTCCCCATGAACACTGAAGCTTTCTTT.